Each of the 10 T cell receptor beta chains below was sequenced from the same sample in a study of blood T cells in healthy people across ages. Using a J-beta primer mix together with a sample-barcoded 5' primer, a second PCR was run for about 7 to 12 cycles. TCRdb reprocessed the 5' RACE reads with MiXCR, giving one entry per CDR3 protein. The sample lists roughly 500,000 distinct CDR3 sequences, approximately 25% occurring once. This same sample was also part of a study on T cells of mothers and their children.

The material sequenced was blood. These receptors came from a boy aged 10-17 years in good health.

This clonotype was seen only a few times. J is TRBJ1-3 and V is TRBV20-1; a possible D gene is TRBD1 (6 bases). Trimming took off 3 bases at V and 0 bases at J, with 21 bases between the two ends. This CDR3 spans 18 amino acids. Germline V gene data show CDR1 as DFQATT and CDR2 as SNEGSKA (reference sequence). CDR3 coding DNA: TGCAGTGCTAGCAACGTCCCAGGGGCCATTAGCTCTGGAAACACCATATATTTT. The encoded protein is CSASNVPGAISSGNTIYF.

The V gene is TRBV5-5, the J gene TRBJ2-1; TRBD1 aligns across 7 bases. Near its end, the DNA agrees better with TRBJ2-7, so the J call may be wrong. Germline V gene sequence: CDR1 SGHKS, CDR2 YYEKEE (reference sequence). The CDR3 has 16 amino acids. CDR3 residues: CASSLETGTASYEQYF. For the CDR3, the DNA is TGTGCCAGCAGCTTGGAGACCGGGACAGCGTCCTACGAGCAGTACTTC.

The rearrangement links TRBV7-2 to TRBJ2-2; D gene uncertain. The CDR3 is 17 residues long. The V gene's germline CDR1 is SGHTA and CDR2 FQGNSA. V lost 5 bases to trimming and J lost 3 bases, with 19 bases between them. This chain's CDR3 is CASSPSTPRSYTGELFF. CDR3 sequence (DNA): TGTGCCAGCAGCCCTTCGACCCCGCGCAGTTACACCGGGGAGCTGTTTTTT.

The sample holds a few counts of this clonotype. The chain recombines TRBV7-2 with TRBJ2-7; 8 bases align to TRBD1. CDR1 and CDR2 (germline): SGHTA, FQGNSA. CDR3 length: 15 residues. V was pared by 5 bases and J by 1 base, with 7 bases of the junction left unmatched. As DNA, the CDR3 is TGTGCCAGCAGCAACCGGACAGGGTTGTCCTACGAGCAGTACTTC. Protein product: CASSNRTGLSYEQYF.

On this clonotype itself: It is likely a read error, because the conserved phenylalanine at the end of the CDR3 is missing. The DNA is omitted, as the CDR3 cannot be located on it reliably, and the CDR3 follows TCRdb's listing. This chain links TRBV12-3 or TRBV12-4 with TRBJ2-7; whether TRBD1, the table's D call, matches the DNA was not checked. Counting both end residues, the CDR3 totals 12 amino acids. This CDR3 is CASSYWDGSPIL.

CDR3: CSGTDRVGSPLHF. The CDR3 DNA is TGCAGTGGTACGGACAGGGTGGGTTCACCCCTCCACTTT. This chain links TRBV20-1 with TRBJ1-6; 8 positions agree with TRBD1. V gave up 7 bases and J gave up 9 bases; unmatched junction bases: 8. The CDR3 spans 13 residues. Per the germline V gene, CDR1 is DFQATT and CDR2 is SNEGSKA (reference sequence).

This clonotype has only a few counts. The chain is built from TRBV6-5 and TRBJ2-5, with 8 bases lining up with TRBD2. Germline-derived CDR1 and CDR2 are MNHEY and SVGAGI. V lost 4 bases to trimming and J lost 3 bases; unmatched junction nucleotides: 4. The CDR3 totals 14 residues. The CDR3 DNA reads TGTGCCAGCAGTTCGGGGGGGGGAGAAGAGACCCAGTACTTC. This gives the protein CASSSGGGEETQYF.

This chain joins TRBV5-1 and TRBJ2-1; 9 bases fit TRBD1. Trimming at V came to 4 bases and at J to 8 bases, leaving 13 bases not matched to a gene. Looked up from germline, CDR1 is SGHRS and CDR2 is YFSETQ. The CDR3 runs 16 residues. CDR3 residues: CASSEGQGPPLDEQFF. CDR3 nucleotide sequence: TGCGCCAGCAGCGAAGGACAGGGGCCACCGCTCGATGAGCAGTTCTTC.

As to this clonotype: This is likely a read error, given that the CDR3 carries no conserved phenylalanine or tryptophan at its end. This sequence joins TRBV9 and TRBJ2-3; D gene ambiguous. Trimming cost V 2 bases and J 2 bases, with 9 bases left between them. The CDR3 runs 14 residues. Germline V gives CDR1 SGDLS, CDR2 YYNGEE. The CDR3 sequence is CASSVGRFTDTQYL. The CDR3 DNA is TGTGCCAGCAGCGTGGGCAGGTTCACAGATACGCAGTATCTT.

This clonotype has just a few counts. DNA of the CDR3: TGTGCCAGCAGCCCCTCTCTCGGGACTAGCGGGGGGACGCAGTATTTT. Translating it yields CASSPSLGTSGGTQYF. The chain employs TRBV6-2 or TRBV6-3 and TRBJ2-3, with 15 bases lining up with TRBD2. V lost 6 bases and J lost 9; bases outside the gene matches: 10. CDR3 size: 16 residues. CDR1 and CDR2 from the germline V gene are MNHEY and SVGEGT.